The TCR beta chain described here comes from a study of blood T cell repertoires in COVID-19. Study context: COVID-19 samples, acute and convalescent, were from the United States, Italy and Spain.

Cohorts were determined from participant-reported clinical history. The recovered donors of Cohort 3 showed two negative PCRs, clearance, or symptom resolution. CDR1 MNHEY and CDR2 SVGAGI come from the germline V gene. The junction had 7 bases not matched to a gene; V was cut back by 8 bases and J by 9 bases. The CDR3 spans 13 residues. As handled by the study authors: Amplification from reference gene primers served as the basis for estimated nucleated cell counts. Profiled with immunoSEQ multiplex PCR; TCRdb holds only in-frame clones, not every one. V, J and clone size are taken as reported in that table, and D and trimming were inferred from the DNA itself. Of 110,000 to 150,000 clones in the sample, 87% were seen once.

The clonotype comes from a man aged 60 to 75 who had recovered from COVID-19. The chain links TRBV6-5 to TRBJ2-5; 12 bases are a match to TRBD1. The sample taken for sequencing was PBMCs or T cells enriched from blood (not recorded which). The CDR3 DNA reads as TGTGCCAGCCGAGGGACAGGGGGCTGGGCCCAGTACTTC. This codes for CASRGTGGWAQYF.